These T cell receptor beta chains were read from a single sample in a study of human T cells and chemical hapten exposure. One entry per CDR3 protein results from TCRdb running MiXCR on the RACE reads. This sample has 35,000 to 50,000 distinct CDR3 sequences, with 3.7% found just once. Sequencing used whole blood. The receptors stem from a human donor in good health. Some clones in this sample may be carry-over from other donors' samples. CDR3s leave out the opening cysteine and the closing phenylalanine or tryptophan.

ASSPWAGGDYGYT,TRBJ1-2,13,TRBV28
ASSPAVSDEQF,TRBJ2-1,11,TRBV5-4
ASSGGWETQY,TRBJ2-5,10,TRBV6-1
ASSPTSGTPYNEQF,TRBJ2-1,14,TRBV5-1
ASSPRTGDGYT,TRBJ1-2,11,TRBV7-3
SVVPASNTEAF,TRBJ1-1,11,TRBV29-1
SGGRDRGREQY,TRBJ2-7,11,TRBV29-1
ASSLRGGSYEQY,TRBJ2-7,12,TRBV5-1
ASRPGLAGGDNEQF,TRBJ2-1,14,TRBV7-3
SARMGQGAYEQY,TRBJ2-7,12,TRBV20-1
ASGLYNSPLH,TRBJ1-6,10,TRBV7-9
ASRLARLLTLYEQY,TRBJ2-7,14,TRBV12-2
ASSQQGNPYNEQF,TRBJ2-1,13,TRBV28
ASSYSSVNQPQH,TRBJ1-5,12,TRBV6-2/TRBV6-3
ASSSIGEGGIQPQH,TRBJ1-5,14,TRBV28
ASGLFPWEISYNEQF,TRBJ2-1,15,TRBV12-5
ASHASPSYNEQF,TRBJ2-1,12,TRBV28
ASSEEGLSNQPQH,TRBJ1-5,13,TRBV6-1
ASSSTLGGRDSYEQY,TRBJ2-7,15,TRBV11-1
ASSLLGYGTDTQY,TRBJ2-3,13,TRBV7-9
ASSSAGGFSYEQY,TRBJ2-7,13,TRBV3-1
ASSLHLADGKNIQY,TRBJ2-4,14,TRBV5-1
ASTLYRNSYNEQF,TRBJ2-1,13,TRBV2
ASSLRTSGQGDTQY,TRBJ2-3,14,TRBV5-4
AWSVGSDTQY,TRBJ2-3,10,TRBV30
ASSDSMTISSYNEQF,TRBJ2-1,15,TRBV6-4
ASSWTGTGGDTQY,TRBJ2-3,13,TRBV28
SATGVFSTDTQY,TRBJ2-3,12,TRBV20-1
ASSQDGDHEQY,TRBJ2-7,11,TRBV4-1
ASQQGASTDTQY,TRBJ2-3,12,TRBV11-2
ASSEDGGANEKLF,TRBJ1-4,13,TRBV6-1
ASRGTGWRTEAF,TRBJ1-1,12,TRBV12-3/TRBV12-4
SVVGWQPPYEQY,TRBJ2-7,12,TRBV29-1
ASSLAETYEQY,TRBJ2-7,11,TRBV7-6
ASSPIRRDTSYEQY,TRBJ2-7,14,TRBV11-2
SARSNQPQH,TRBJ1-5,9,TRBV20-1
ASSVGGRLASVQDNEQF,TRBJ2-1,17,TRBV9